A single sample is the source of the 21 T cell receptor beta chains below, sequenced in a study of patients and donors after allogeneic stem cell transplantation. TCRdb passed the RT-PCR reads through MiXCR, listing each CDR3 protein once. The table shows about 960,000 distinct CDR3 sequences, with about a sixth occurring only once. The sample taken for sequencing was blood, either unsorted or a sorted T cell fraction (not recorded which). These receptors all stem from a human donor who was either an allogeneic HSCT recipient or a stem cell or donor lymphocyte infusion donor (not recorded which). It is not recorded whose cells these are; they may come from a transplant donor.

This clonotype turned up a few times. V is TRBV24-1 and J is TRBJ2-1, with 8 bases lining up with TRBD1. V was clipped by 4 bases and J by 4 bases; unmatched bases: 8. Germline CDR1 and CDR2: KGHDR and SFDVKD. This CDR3 contains 16 residues. CDR3 coding DNA: TGTGCCACCAGTGACAACGACAGGGGACCATACAATGAGCAGTTCTTC. Residues: CATSDNDRGPYNEQFF.

V gene TRBV20-1 combines with J gene TRBJ1-5; D is possibly TRBD1 (6 bases). CDR1 and CDR2 (germline): DFQATT, SNEGSKA (reference sequence). The CDR3 has 15 amino acids. Trimming took 4 bases from V and 3 from J, leaving 16 bases between them. The CDR3 loop reads CSATRQDRFNQPQHF. CDR3 sequence (DNA): TGCAGTGCTACACGCCAGGACAGATTCAATCAGCCCCAGCATTTT.

The chain employs TRBV7-2 and TRBJ1-4; TRBD1 is a possible D gene (6 bases). The CDR3 length is 15 residues. The V end lost 1 base, the J end lost 5 bases, and 11 bases lay between the germline ends. In germline, CDR1 is SGHTA, CDR2 FQGNSA. The CDR3 DNA follows: TGTGCCAGCAGCTTAGAGGGCCAGGGGAATGAAAAACTGTTTTTT. It codes for CASSLEGQGNEKLFF.

V gene TRBV5-1 combines with J gene TRBJ1-1; TRBD1 is a possible D gene (6 bases). CDR1 SGHRS and CDR2 YFSETQ come from the germline V gene. CDR3 length equals 15 residues. Trimming removed 0 bases at V and 1 base at J, with 10 bases between. The CDR3 nucleotides read TGCGCCAGCAGCTTGGTAGCAGGGGCGAACACTGAAGCTTTCTTT. Its translation: CASSLVAGANTEAFF.

This clonotype was counted ten times or more. The rearrangement joins TRBV20-1 to TRBJ2-5; TRBD2 is a possible D gene (7 bases). The CDR3 length is 15 residues. CDR1 is DFQATT, CDR2 SNEGSKA, per germline (reference sequence). Between the trimmed V and J ends, which lost 3 bases and 2 bases, there was a span of 16 bases. This chain's CDR3 is CSARSAGAVQETQYF. In DNA, the CDR3 is TGCAGTGCTAGGTCGGCGGGGGCCGTTCAAGAGACCCAGTACTTC.

This clonotype showed up just once. Being one base from a much bigger clone, this may be a read error. V is TRBV7-9 and J is TRBJ2-7; maybe TRBD1 (5 bases). V lost 2 bases to trimming and J lost 3 bases, with 8 bases between them. The CDR3 covers 13 residues. The V gene's germline CDR1 is SEHNR and CDR2 FQNEAQ (reference sequence). The CDR3 DNA reads TGTGCCAGCAGCTTAAGCAGGGACTACGAGCAGTACTTC. Its protein product is CASSLSRDYEQYF.

This clonotype has at least ten counts. The junction departs from the called germline gene at one end, perhaps through a read error. The rearrangement uses TRBV12-3 or TRBV12-4 and TRBJ2-2; 7 bases line up with TRBD2. The CDR3 extends over 14 amino acids. CDR3 region: CASSLAGNTGELFF. The DNA for the CDR3 is TGTGCCAGCAGCTTAGCGGGGAACACCGGGGAGCTGTTTTTT.

The V and J genes are TRBV9 and TRBJ2-3, with TRBD1 matching over 9 bases. Trimming cost V 4 bases and J 6 bases; bases outside gene matches: 12. The germline CDR1 and CDR2 sequences are SGDLS and YYNGEE. This CDR3 comprises 16 residues. The DNA for the CDR3 is TGTGCCAGCAGCCTCCCCCGGGACAGGGAGGATGATACGCAGTATTTT. The encoded protein is CASSLPRDREDDTQYF.

The count of this clonotype is one. The chain carries TRBV20-1 and TRBJ2-7; D is undetermined. The germline V and J ends were trimmed by 5 bases and 7 bases, with 12 bases remaining between them. The CDR3 covers 11 residues. Germline lookup yields CDR1 DFQATT and CDR2 SNEGSKA (reference sequence). The CDR3 DNA follows: TGCAGTGCTGGGCGTGCTTGGGAGCAGTACTTC. Its protein is CSAGRAWEQYF.

V is TRBV2 and J is TRBJ2-7, with D perhaps TRBD1 (5 bases). CDR1 and CDR2 (germline): SNHLY, FYNNEI. The V end lost 6 bases, the J end lost 6 bases, and 15 bases lay between the germline ends. This CDR3 spans 13 amino acids. In nucleotides, the CDR3 is TGTGCCAGCAGGAAGGACACGTCTCCCGAGCAGTACTTC. As protein: CASRKDTSPEQYF. Based on the CDR3 plus reference TRBV2 and TRBJ2-7, the full variable domain is EPEVTQTPSHQVTQMGQEVILRCVPISNHLYFYWYRQILGQKVEFLVSFYNNEISEKSEIFDDQFSVERPDGSNFTLKIRSTKLEDSAMYFCASRKDTSPEQYFGPGTRLTVT.

This clonotype was seen a handful of times. The gene calls are TRBV12-3 or TRBV12-4 and TRBJ1-4; 7 bases are a match to TRBD1. J was trimmed by 7 bases and V by 4 bases; bases with no gene match: 3. The CDR3 length is 13 residues. CDR3 protein: CASSYDRVEKLFF. In nucleotides, the CDR3 is TGTGCCAGCAGTTACGACAGGGTTGAAAAACTGTTTTTT.

This clonotype was detected a few times. This chain joins TRBV9 and TRBJ2-7, with 9 bases lining up with TRBD1. There are 16 residues in the CDR3. J gave up 3 bases and V 0 bases, and 7 bases lay outside the gene matches. CDR1 is SGDLS, CDR2 YYNGEE, per germline. The CDR3 protein is CASSVARGQGVYEQYF. CDR3 coding DNA: TGTGCCAGCAGCGTAGCGAGGGGACAGGGAGTCTACGAGCAGTACTTC.

This CDR3 reads CASSLEGGSTGELFF. The CDR3 nucleotides are TGTGCCAGCAGCTTAGAGGGCGGGTCCACCGGGGAGCTGTTTTTT. The chain links TRBV11-2 to TRBJ2-2; perhaps TRBD2 as D (5 bases). This CDR3 contains 15 residues. CDR1 is SGHAT, CDR2 FQNNGV, per germline. The V gene lost 0 bases and the J gene lost 4 bases, with 9 bases spanning the gap. The full variable domain, rest sourced from reference TRBV11-2 and TRBJ2-2, is EAGVAQSPRYKIIEKRQSVAFWCNPISGHATLYWYQQILGQGPKLLIQFQNNGVVDDSQLPKDRFSAERLKGVDSTLKIQPAKLEDSAVYLCASSLEGGSTGELFFGEGSRLTVL.

This clonotype was found a few times. This chain uses TRBV4-3 with TRBJ2-7, with D uncertain. CDR1 is LGHNA, CDR2 YSLEER, per germline. With 1 base removed from V and 5 bases from J, the gap between germline ends came to 12 bases. The length of the CDR3 is 14 residues. The CDR3 loop reads CASSQALNADEQYF. The CDR3 coding sequence is TGCGCCAGCAGCCAAGCCCTGAATGCCGACGAGCAGTACTTC.

The gene calls are TRBV5-1 and TRBJ2-2, with 7 nucleotides matching TRBD1. This CDR3 has 16 amino acids. Germline lookup yields CDR1 SGHRS and CDR2 YFSETQ. J was trimmed by 0 bases and V by 1 base; bases with no gene match: 3. The CDR3 here is CASSLRGPANTGELFF. CDR3 nucleotide sequence: TGCGCCAGCAGCTTGAGGGGGCCCGCGAACACCGGGGAGCTGTTTTTT.

The chain joins TRBV27 to TRBJ1-1; 7 bases are a match to TRBD1. V lost 1 base to trimming and J lost 0 bases; unmatched junction nucleotides: 2. The length of the CDR3 is 15 residues. The germline V gene encodes CDR1 MNHEY and CDR2 SMNVEV (reference sequence). In nucleotides, the CDR3 is TGTGCCAGCAGTTTATTAGGGACAGTGAACACTGAAGCTTTCTTT. Translation gives CASSLLGTVNTEAFF.

This clonotype was seen a handful of times. The chain joins TRBV6-2 or TRBV6-3 to TRBJ1-1; unclear D gene. Germline-derived CDR1 and CDR2 are MNHEY and SVGEGT. There are 14 residues in the CDR3. The ends were cut back, 1 base at V and 5 bases at J, with 11 bases in the middle. The CDR3 coding sequence is TGTGCCAGCAGTTACTTGGCCGGGAGGACTGAAGCTTTCTTT. As protein: CASSYLAGRTEAFF.

J is TRBJ2-1 and V is TRBV20-1; 16 bases align to TRBD2. This CDR3 comprises 18 residues. V was pared by 6 bases and J by 0 bases, with 8 bases of the junction left unmatched. CDR1 and CDR2 (germline): DFQATT, SNEGSKA (reference sequence). The CDR3 nucleotides are TGCAGTGCACGACCGGGACTAGCGGGAGGGGTCTCCTACAATGAGCAGTTCTTC. It is translated as CSARPGLAGGVSYNEQFF.

The chain recombines TRBV5-5 with TRBJ2-1, with D hard to call. Trimming removed 3 bases at V and 8 bases at J, with 9 bases between. Germline lookup yields CDR1 SGHKS and CDR2 YYEKEE (reference sequence). The CDR3 contains 12 residues. CDR3 coding DNA: TGTGCCAGCAGCTCCCACCCCTATGAGCAGTTCTTC. It specifies CASSSHPYEQFF. The whole variable domain, filled in from reference TRBV5-5 and TRBJ2-1, reads DAGVTQSPTHLIKTRGQQVTLRCSPISGHKSVSWYQQVLGQGPQFIFQYYEKEERGRGNFPDRFSARQFPNYSSELNVNALLLGDSALYLCASSSHPYEQFFGPGTRLTVL.

The genes are TRBV6-1 and TRBJ2-1; a weak D match, TRBD2 (5 bases). Germline CDR1 MNHNS, CDR2 SASEGT. Trimming took off 8 bases at V and 7 bases at J, with 18 bases between the two ends. The CDR3 consists of 14 residues. For the CDR3, the DNA is TGTGCCAGCGGAAGGCCCCCGGGGTTGAATGAGCAGTTCTTC. Translating gives CASGRPPGLNEQFF.

The chain uses TRBV10-3 and TRBJ2-7; 9 nucleotides align to TRBD2. CDR1 and CDR2 from the germline V gene are ENHRY and SYGVKD. J lost 0 bases, V lost 1 base, and 7 bases had no gene match. CDR3 size: 17 residues. CDR3 sequence reads: CAISEFSSGATSYEQYF. CDR3 DNA sequence: TGTGCCATCAGTGAGTTTTCTAGCGGGGCGACCTCCTACGAGCAGTACTTC.